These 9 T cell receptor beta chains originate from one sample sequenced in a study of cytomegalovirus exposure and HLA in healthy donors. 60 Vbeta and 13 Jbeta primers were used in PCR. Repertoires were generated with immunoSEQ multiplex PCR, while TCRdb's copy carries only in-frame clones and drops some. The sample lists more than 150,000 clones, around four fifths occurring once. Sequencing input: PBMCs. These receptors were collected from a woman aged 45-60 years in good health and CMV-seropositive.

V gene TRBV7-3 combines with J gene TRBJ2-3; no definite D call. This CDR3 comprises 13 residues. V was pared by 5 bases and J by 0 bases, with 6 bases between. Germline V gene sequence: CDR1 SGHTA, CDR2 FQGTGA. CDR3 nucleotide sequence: TGTGCCAGCAGCCCCCCGAGCACAGATACGCAGTATTTT. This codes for CASSPPSTDTQYF.

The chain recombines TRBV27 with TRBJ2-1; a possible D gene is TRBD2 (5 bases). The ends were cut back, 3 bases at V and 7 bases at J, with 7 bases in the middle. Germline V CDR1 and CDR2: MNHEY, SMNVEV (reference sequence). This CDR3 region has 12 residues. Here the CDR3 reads CASSFPGNEQFF. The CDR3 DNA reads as TGTGCCAGCAGTTTTCCGGGGAATGAGCAGTTCTTC.

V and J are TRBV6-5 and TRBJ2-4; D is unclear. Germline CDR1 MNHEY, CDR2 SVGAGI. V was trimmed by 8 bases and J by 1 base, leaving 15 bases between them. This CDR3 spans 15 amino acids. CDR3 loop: CASSKALGAKNIQYF. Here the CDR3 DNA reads TGTGCCAGCTCAAAGGCCCTAGGTGCCAAAAACATTCAGTACTTC.

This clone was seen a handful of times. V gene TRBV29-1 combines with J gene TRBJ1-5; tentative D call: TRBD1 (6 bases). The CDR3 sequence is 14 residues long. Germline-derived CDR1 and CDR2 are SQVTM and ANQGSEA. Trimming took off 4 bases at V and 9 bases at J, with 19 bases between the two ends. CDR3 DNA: TGCAGCGTTGGGCCCCAGGGGAGGGAGGGGCCCCAGCATTTT. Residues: CSVGPQGREGPQHF.

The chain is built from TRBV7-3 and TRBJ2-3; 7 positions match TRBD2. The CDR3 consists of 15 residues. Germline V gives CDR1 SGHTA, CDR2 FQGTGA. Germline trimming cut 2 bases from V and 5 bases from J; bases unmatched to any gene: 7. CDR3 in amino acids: CASSLRRGEGDTQYF. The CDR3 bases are TGTGCCAGCAGCTTACGACGGGGGGAGGGAGATACGCAGTATTTT. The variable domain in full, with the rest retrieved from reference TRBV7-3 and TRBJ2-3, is GAGVSQTPSNKVTEKGKYVELRCDPISGHTALYWYRQSLGQGPEFLIYFQGTGAADDSGLPNDRFFAVRPEGSVSTLKIQRTERGDSAVYLCASSLRRGEGDTQYFGPGTRLTVL.

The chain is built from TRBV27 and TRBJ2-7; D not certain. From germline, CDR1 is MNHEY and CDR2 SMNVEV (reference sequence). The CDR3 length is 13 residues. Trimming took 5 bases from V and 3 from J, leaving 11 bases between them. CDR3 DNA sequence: TGTGCCAGCAGTCCCCGGGTCTACTACGAGCAGTACTTC. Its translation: CASSPRVYYEQYF.

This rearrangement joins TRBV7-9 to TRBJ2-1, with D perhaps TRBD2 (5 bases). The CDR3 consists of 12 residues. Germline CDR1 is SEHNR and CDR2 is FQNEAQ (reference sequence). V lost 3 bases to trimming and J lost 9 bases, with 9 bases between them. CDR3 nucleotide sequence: TGTGCCAGCAGCTTCAGCGGATTTGAGCAGTTCTTC. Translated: CASSFSGFEQFF.

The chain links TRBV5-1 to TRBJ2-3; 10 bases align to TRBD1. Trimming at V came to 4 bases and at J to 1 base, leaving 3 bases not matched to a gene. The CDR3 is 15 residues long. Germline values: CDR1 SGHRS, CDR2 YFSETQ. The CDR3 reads CASSRTGGGTDTQYF. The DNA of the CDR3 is TGCGCCAGCAGCCGGACAGGGGGAGGCACAGATACGCAGTATTTT.

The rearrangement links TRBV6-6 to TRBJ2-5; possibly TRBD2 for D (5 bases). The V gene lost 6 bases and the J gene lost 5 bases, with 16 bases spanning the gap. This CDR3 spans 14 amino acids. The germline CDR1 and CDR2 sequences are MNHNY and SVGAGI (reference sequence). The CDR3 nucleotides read TGTGCCAGCAGCGCCGGACTGGGTCGCGAGACCCAGTACTTC. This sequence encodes CASSAGLGRETQYF.